The 4 T cell receptor beta chains reported below all come from one sample, sequenced in a study of T cell repertoires in cytomegalovirus infection. TCRdb fed the reads into MiXCR, producing one record per CDR3 protein. The sample has 350,000 to 500,000 distinct CDR3 sequences, approximately 33% seen once. The sequenced sample was PBMCs. The receptors come from a human donor in good health (CMV status not recorded). Some clones in this sample may be carry-over from other donors' samples.

The chain couples TRBV2 to TRBJ2-5, with no clear D. Trimming cost V 3 bases and J 2 bases, with 7 bases left between them. CDR1 and CDR2 (germline): SNHLY, FYNNEI. This CDR3 region has 13 residues. The CDR3 reads CASSELDQETQYF. In nucleotides, the CDR3 is TGTGCCAGCAGTGAGCTAGATCAAGAGACCCAGTACTTC.

This clonotype showed up just a few times. The chain links TRBV11-2 to TRBJ2-3; 8 bases map to TRBD2. The V and J ends lost 1 base and 0 bases, in that order; junction bases with no gene match: 3. The CDR3 has 16 amino acids. Germline V lookup: CDR1 SGHAT, CDR2 FQNNGV. In nucleotides, the CDR3 is TGTGCCAGCAGCTTAGCTGGCGGGGGGAGCACAGATACGCAGTATTTT. Protein product: CASSLAGGGSTDTQYF. The whole variable domain, filled in from reference TRBV11-2 and TRBJ2-3, reads EAGVAQSPRYKIIEKRQSVAFWCNPISGHATLYWYQQILGQGPKLLIQFQNNGVVDDSQLPKDRFSAERLKGVDSTLKIQPAKLEDSAVYLCASSLAGGGSTDTQYFGPGTRLTVL.

This clonotype was counted between two and nine times. The J gene is TRBJ1-2, the V gene TRBV6-5, with 10 positions matching TRBD1. Germline CDR1 MNHEY, CDR2 SVGAGI. This CDR3 is built from 18 residues. V trimming: 4 bases; J trimming: 3 bases; junction bases outside the gene matches: 14. The CDR3 sequence is CASSFLPPRDRGYYGYTF. The CDR3 region has the DNA TGTGCCAGCAGTTTCCTACCCCCCCGGGACAGGGGATACTATGGCTACACCTTC.

This clonotype was detected a few times. The chain combines TRBV3-1 with TRBJ1-3, with D hard to call. The V gene lost 0 bases and the J gene lost 0 bases, with 6 bases spanning the gap. The CDR3 runs 15 residues. In germline, CDR1 is LGHDT, CDR2 YNNKEL (reference sequence). The CDR3 here is CASSQEGRSGNTIYF. CDR3 in DNA: TGTGCCAGCAGCCAAGAAGGACGCTCTGGAAACACCATATATTTT.